A selection of T cell receptor beta chains follows, all from one sample in a study of T cells expressing NK-cell markers. Reanalyzing the 5' RACE reads, TCRdb keeps one entry per CDR3 protein, without DNA. In total, the table holds about 380,000 distinct CDR3 sequences. The sample consisted of blood T cells: a sorted CD56 or NKG2C T cell subset, CD4+ or CD8+ T cells, or bulk PBMC T cells (not recorded which). These receptors were collected from a man aged 18-75 years in good health. CDR3s include the opening cysteine and the closing phenylalanine or tryptophan. Fields, in order: V gene, J gene, CDR3 protein.

v_call: TRBV7-9; j_call: TRBJ2-3; cdr3_aa: CASIASVGDTQYF
v_call: TRBV5-1; j_call: TRBJ1-2; cdr3_aa: CASSSTGGHYTF
v_call: TRBV5-1; j_call: TRBJ1-4; cdr3_aa: CASSPGTVGEKLFF
v_call: TRBV2; j_call: TRBJ1-2; cdr3_aa: CASSRLFLVGYTF
v_call: TRBV21-1; j_call: TRBJ1-5; cdr3_aa: CASSNGGGDNQPQHF
v_call: TRBV4-2; j_call: TRBJ1-4; cdr3_aa: CASSQRGATNEKLFF
v_call: TRBV28; j_call: TRBJ1-4; cdr3_aa: CASSQGGASEKLFF
v_call: TRBV4-2; j_call: TRBJ2-7; cdr3_aa: CASSQNTGDSSYEQYF
v_call: TRBV21-1; j_call: TRBJ2-7; cdr3_aa: CASSKVRGLAYEQYF
v_call: TRBV18; j_call: TRBJ2-5; cdr3_aa: CASTQTGQETQYF
v_call: TRBV7-9; j_call: TRBJ1-1; cdr3_aa: CASSLGQGGVGTEAFF
v_call: TRBV4-2; j_call: TRBJ2-2; cdr3_aa: CASSQEKWLAGAANTGELFF
v_call: TRBV5-4; j_call: TRBJ1-6; cdr3_aa: CASSLDFGSTSPLHF
v_call: TRBV7-2; j_call: TRBJ2-7; cdr3_aa: CASSFRGAYYEQYF
v_call: TRBV6-5; j_call: TRBJ1-4; cdr3_aa: CASQLRSGVREKLFF
v_call: TRBV12-3/TRBV12-4; j_call: TRBJ2-5; cdr3_aa: CASSSSGWGYQETQYF
v_call: TRBV6-1; j_call: TRBJ2-7; cdr3_aa: CASSEASTGFSYEQYF
v_call: TRBV5-1; j_call: TRBJ1-3; cdr3_aa: CASSLEGLDSLGNTIYF
v_call: TRBV12-3/TRBV12-4; j_call: TRBJ2-1; cdr3_aa: CASSVQGEILNEQFF
v_call: TRBV5-5; j_call: TRBJ2-7; cdr3_aa: CASSLRGAHYEQYF
v_call: TRBV12-3/TRBV12-4; j_call: TRBJ1-6; cdr3_aa: CASSKGGTSPLHF
v_call: TRBV29-1; j_call: TRBJ2-3; cdr3_aa: CSVVSLRGATDTQYF
v_call: TRBV6-2/TRBV6-3; j_call: TRBJ2-3; cdr3_aa: CASSKAGGPRSTQYF
v_call: TRBV5-6; j_call: TRBJ1-6; cdr3_aa: CASSLLSYNSPLHF
v_call: TRBV3-1; j_call: TRBJ2-5; cdr3_aa: CASSQTASVETQYF
v_call: TRBV18; j_call: TRBJ2-1; cdr3_aa: CASSPRSAAGGGPYNEQFF
v_call: TRBV20-1; j_call: TRBJ1-1; cdr3_aa: CSARGNAPRNTEAFF
v_call: TRBV2; j_call: TRBJ2-4; cdr3_aa: CASTRRTSENIQYF
v_call: TRBV29-1; j_call: TRBJ1-2; cdr3_aa: CSVRSGFGYGYTF
v_call: TRBV29-1; j_call: TRBJ1-2; cdr3_aa: CSVEDLRQPAGYTF
v_call: TRBV14; j_call: TRBJ2-1; cdr3_aa: CASSQWITGDLYNEQFF
v_call: TRBV7-6; j_call: TRBJ1-4; cdr3_aa: CASSLAPGGATNEKLFF
v_call: TRBV5-1; j_call: TRBJ1-2; cdr3_aa: CASSLGEGTGRPVRGYTF
v_call: TRBV2; j_call: TRBJ1-1; cdr3_aa: CASSEFGGYTEAFF
v_call: TRBV5-1; j_call: TRBJ2-7; cdr3_aa: CASSFRLANDEQYF
v_call: TRBV6-1; j_call: TRBJ2-3; cdr3_aa: CASRGAGALPTDTQYF
v_call: TRBV6-5; j_call: TRBJ2-7; cdr3_aa: CASGTGGYEQYF
v_call: TRBV5-6; j_call: TRBJ1-2; cdr3_aa: CASSPNRGGYGYTF
v_call: TRBV5-4; j_call: TRBJ2-5; cdr3_aa: CASSPAGGGQETQYF
v_call: TRBV9; j_call: TRBJ2-1; cdr3_aa: CASSPRGAPSSSYNEQFF
v_call: TRBV6-1; j_call: TRBJ1-2; cdr3_aa: CASSERKATSIYGYTF
v_call: TRBV12-3/TRBV12-4; j_call: TRBJ1-4; cdr3_aa: CASTLPTGTREKLFF
v_call: TRBV11-2; j_call: TRBJ1-6; cdr3_aa: CASRPGTQNNSPLHF
v_call: TRBV3-1; j_call: TRBJ2-5; cdr3_aa: CASSQGGGLPRSETQYF
v_call: TRBV27; j_call: TRBJ2-7; cdr3_aa: CASSRQGVSSYEQYF
v_call: TRBV25-1; j_call: TRBJ1-1; cdr3_aa: CASSEWRRSRSNTEAFF
v_call: TRBV3-1; j_call: TRBJ1-6; cdr3_aa: CASSLGGFGSPLHF
v_call: TRBV11-2; j_call: TRBJ1-1; cdr3_aa: CASSSGDRGTEAFF
v_call: TRBV7-2; j_call: TRBJ2-3; cdr3_aa: CASSQGLAGTRTDTQYF
v_call: TRBV20-1; j_call: TRBJ1-2; cdr3_aa: CSATSVQGSGYGYTF
v_call: TRBV19; j_call: TRBJ1-5; cdr3_aa: CASRIPGTGGQPQHF
v_call: TRBV7-9; j_call: TRBJ2-3; cdr3_aa: CASSTPHPGQGPDTQYF
v_call: TRBV14; j_call: TRBJ2-4; cdr3_aa: CASSRSGSSAKNIQYF
v_call: TRBV2; j_call: TRBJ2-5; cdr3_aa: CASSTDIGETQYF
v_call: TRBV25-1; j_call: TRBJ1-2; cdr3_aa: CASSRGTVSGYTF
v_call: TRBV12-3/TRBV12-4; j_call: TRBJ1-6; cdr3_aa: CASRRRESPLHF
v_call: TRBV24-1; j_call: TRBJ2-1; cdr3_aa: CATSILANEQFF